Listed below are T cell receptor beta chains from one sample, sequenced in a study of CD8 T cells in Susac syndrome. TCRdb independently ran MiXCR on the immunoSEQ multiplex PCR reads; one entry per CDR3 protein. Among roughly 140,000 distinct CDR3 sequences listed, around 96% were seen once. Material: CD4+ T cells from PBMCs. These TCRs come from a human donor with Susac syndrome. The CDR3 runs from the conserved cysteine through the conserved F or W. The order of the fields is J gene, V gene, D gene, clone size, CDR3 length, CDR3 DNA, CDR3 protein. D genes are given only for firm matches. Where a row states a size, it is once, few, many or the class of an expanded clone; other rows omit it.

>TRBJ2-7|TRBV13|-|-|15
TGTGCCAGCAGCTGTCCGGGGAGGAGCTCCTACGAGCAGTACTTC
CASSCPGRSSYEQYF
>TRBJ1-2|TRBV3-1|TRBD1|-|15
TGTGCCAGCAGCCAACTACAGGGGGAAGTCTATGGCTACACCTTC
CASSQLQGEVYGYTF
>TRBJ2-4|TRBV11-2|TRBD2|-|18
TGTGCCAGCAGCTTAGATAGGAGCGGGGGGCTAGCCAAAAACATTCAGTACTTC
CASSLDRSGGLAKNIQYF
>TRBJ1-1|TRBV29-1|-|-|13
TGCAGCGCCGGGGTGGGGATGAACACTGAAGCTTTCTTT
CSAGVGMNTEAFF
>TRBJ2-3|TRBV20-1|-|-|13
TGCAGTGCCCCACACCTTAGCACAGATACGCAGTATTTT
CSAPHLSTDTQYF
>TRBJ1-6|TRBV6-4|-|once|14
TGTGCCAGCAGTGACGGCAGACTTAATTCACCCCTCCACTTT
CASSDGRLNSPLHF
>TRBJ2-7|TRBV20-1|-|-|16
TGCAGTGCCAGCCGGGACGAAGGGCGCCCCCGCTACGAGCAGTACTTC
CSASRDEGRPRYEQYF
>TRBJ2-1|TRBV4-3|-|-|15
TGCGCCAGCAGCCAAGACTCCCCGGGGAGGAATGAGCAGTTCTTC
CASSQDSPGRNEQFF
>TRBJ1-3|TRBV2|-|-|14
TGTGCCAGCAGTTTGGCAAGAACTGGAAACACCATATATTTT
CASSLARTGNTIYF
>TRBJ2-3|TRBV20-1|-|once|15
TGCAGTGCAACTTTAGCTCGGGGAAGCACAGATACGCAGTATTTT
CSATLARGSTDTQYF
>TRBJ2-2|TRBV7-9|-|-|16
TGTGCCAGCAGCTTGGTCTCACCCAGGGAAGCCGGGGAGCTGTTTTTT
CASSLVSPREAGELFF
>TRBJ2-2|TRBV12-3/TRBV12-4|-|few|13
TGTGCCAGCAGTTTCCTTGGCACCGGGGAGCTGTTTTTT
CASSFLGTGELFF
>TRBJ1-2|TRBV4-2|-|-|17
TGTGCCAGCAGCCAAGAGACCCGAGGTGCCGCCGGCTCCGGCTACACCTTC
CASSQETRGAAGSGYTF
>TRBJ2-1|TRBV6-5|TRBD1|-|15
TGTGCCAGCAGCTTGGGACAGGGCAAGGGGGATGAGCAGTTCTTC
CASSLGQGKGDEQFF
>TRBJ1-1|TRBV9|-|-|13
TGTGCCAGCAGCGTAAGATCAGACGGCGAAGCTTTCTTT
CASSVRSDGEAFF
>TRBJ1-2|TRBV20-1|-|-|13
TGCAGTGCTAATTCGGGACCTAACTATGGCTACACCTTC
CSANSGPNYGYTF
>TRBJ2-7|TRBV6-5|-|-|14
TGTGCCAGCAGTTATCGGAGCTCCTCCTACGAGCAGTACTTC
CASSYRSSSYEQYF
>TRBJ2-1|TRBV4-2|TRBD2|few|16
TGTGCCAGCAGCCAAGGACTAGCGGGGGGCTACAATGAGCAGTTCTTC
CASSQGLAGGYNEQFF
>TRBJ2-1|TRBV20-1|-|-|14
TGCAGTGCTGGTTCCAGGGTCTCCTACAATGAGCAGTTCTTC
CSAGSRVSYNEQFF
>TRBJ1-2|TRBV3-1|-|-|14
TGTGCCAGCAACACCCCATCGGGTAGAGGTGGCTACACCTTC
CASNTPSGRGGYTF
>TRBJ2-7|TRBV29-1|-|-|13
TGCAGCGTTGAACGGGCAAGGGGCAACGAGCAGTACTTC
CSVERARGNEQYF
>TRBJ2-2|TRBV15|-|-|18
TGTGCCACCAGCAGGGATCTACAGACAAGTACGAACACCGGGGAGCTGTTTTTT
CATSRDLQTSTNTGELFF
>TRBJ1-2|TRBV20-1|TRBD1|-|13
TGCAGTGCTAGAGGCGGACAGGGGGCTGGCTACACCTTC
CSARGGQGAGYTF
>TRBJ1-4|TRBV20-1|-|-|12
TGCAGTGCCAAAGGGGGGAATGAAAAACTGTTTTTT
CSAKGGNEKLFF
>TRBJ1-1|TRBV6-6|-|-|12
TGTGCCGCCCAGGGGTCGGCCACTGAAGCTTTCTTT
CAAQGSATEAFF